This T cell receptor (beta chain) originates from a study of blood T cell repertoires in COVID-19. Looking at the study overall: From the United States, Italy and Spain came samples of acute and convalescent COVID-19.

Original methodology: It was from reference gene primer amplification that nucleated cell counts were estimated. Using immunoSEQ multiplex PCR, the repertoire was profiled, and TCRdb retains in-frame clones only, with some absent. The DNA gave D and trimming, while V, J and clone size come from that table. Of about 66,000 clones listed, over 85% were seen once; the top ten hold approximately 1.5%. J lost 1 base, V lost 0 bases, and 5 bases had no gene match. Per the germline V gene, CDR1 is SGHDN and CDR2 is FVKESK. The CDR3 runs to 16 residues. The chain is built from TRBV14 and TRBJ2-7; 8 nucleotides align to TRBD1. The sequence was collected from a man in his sixties with acute or convalescent COVID-19. Sequenced sample: peripheral blood. CDR3: CASSQDWTGKSYEQYF. The CDR3 coding sequence is TGTGCCAGCAGCCAAGATTGGACAGGGAAATCCTACGAGCAGTACTTC.